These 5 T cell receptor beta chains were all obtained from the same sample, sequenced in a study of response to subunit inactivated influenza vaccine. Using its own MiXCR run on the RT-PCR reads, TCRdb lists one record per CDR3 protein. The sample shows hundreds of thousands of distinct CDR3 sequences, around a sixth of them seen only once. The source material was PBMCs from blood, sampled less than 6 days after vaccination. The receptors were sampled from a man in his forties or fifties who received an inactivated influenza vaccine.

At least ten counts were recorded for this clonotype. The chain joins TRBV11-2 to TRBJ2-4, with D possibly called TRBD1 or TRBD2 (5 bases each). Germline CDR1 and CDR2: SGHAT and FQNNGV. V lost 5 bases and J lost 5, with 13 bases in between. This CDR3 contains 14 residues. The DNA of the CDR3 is TGTGCCAGCAGCCGAGGGGCTGAGGAAAACATTCAGTACTTC. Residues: CASSRGAEENIQYF.

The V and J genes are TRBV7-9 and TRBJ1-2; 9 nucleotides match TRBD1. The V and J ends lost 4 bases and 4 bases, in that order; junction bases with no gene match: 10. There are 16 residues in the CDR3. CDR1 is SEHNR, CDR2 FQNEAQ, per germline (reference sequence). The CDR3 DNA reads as TGTGCCAGCAGCTATATACACAGGGGGCAGGGCTATGGCTACACCTTC. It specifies CASSYIHRGQGYGYTF.

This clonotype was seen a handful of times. In nucleotides, the CDR3 is TGTGCCAGCAGTCGCATAGACGTCCACCAAGAGACCCAGTACTTC. Encoded protein: CASSRIDVHQETQYF. The chain carries TRBV12-3 or TRBV12-4 and TRBJ2-5; D call uncertain. V was pared by 5 bases and J by 0 bases, with 13 bases between. The CDR3 contains 15 residues.

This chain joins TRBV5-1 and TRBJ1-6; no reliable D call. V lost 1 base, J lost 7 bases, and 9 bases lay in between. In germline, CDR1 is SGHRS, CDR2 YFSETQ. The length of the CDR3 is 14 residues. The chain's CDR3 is CASSLTSSNSPLHF. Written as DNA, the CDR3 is TGCGCCAGCAGCTTGACAAGCTCAAATTCACCCCTCCACTTT.

This CDR3 is CASSGPGQGNYGYTF. The CDR3, as DNA: TGTGCCAGCAGCGGACCGGGACAGGGAAACTATGGCTACACCTTC. This sequence joins TRBV9 and TRBJ1-2, with 9 bases identical to TRBD1. The trim removed 3 bases at V and 2 bases at J, leaving 5 bases unmatched. The CDR3 length is 15 residues. The germline gives CDR1 SGDLS, CDR2 YYNGEE. Variable domain in full (rest from reference TRBV9 and TRBJ1-2): DSGVTQTPKHLITATGQRVTLRCSPRSGDLSVYWYQQSLDQGLQFLIQYYNGEERAKGNILERFSAQQFPDLHSELNLSSLELGDSALYFCASSGPGQGNYGYTFGSGTRLTVV.